The next 15 T cell receptor beta chains were all read from a single sample in a study of blood T cell repertoires in COVID-19 (dated by TCRdb to 2020 to 2022). Libraries were built with the immunoSEQ multiplex PCR assay. TCRdb stores this immuneACCESS table with in-frame sequences only. Part of the clones is absent; in the studies checked, under half of the shortfall reflects unresolved V genes, and no reason is known for the rest. This sample is represented by 250,000 to 300,000 clones; approximately 91% of them were singletons. The ten largest clones capture approximately 1% of the sample. Material: PBMCs or T cells enriched from blood (not recorded which). The receptors come from a woman in her 30s who had recovered from COVID-19.

The chain is built from TRBV5-6 and TRBJ2-3; 10 nucleotides agree with TRBD1. The CDR3 spans 16 residues. Germline V gives CDR1 SGHDT, CDR2 YYEEEE. V trimming: 1 base; J trimming: 4 bases; junction bases outside the gene matches: 6. CDR3 sequence: CASSLRGTGVSDTQYF. CDR3 nucleotides: TGTGCCAGCAGCTTGCGGGGGACAGGGGTTTCAGATACGCAGTATTTT. Looking up the rest from reference TRBV5-6 and TRBJ2-3 gives the full variable domain: DAGVTQSPTHLIKTRGQQVTLRCSPKSGHDTVSWYQQALGQGPQFIFQYYEEEERQRGNFPDRFSGHQFPNYSSELNVNALLLGDSALYLCASSLRGTGVSDTQYFGPGTRLTVL.

The rearrangement uses TRBV6-5 and TRBJ2-7; 9 nucleotides align to TRBD1. V was clipped by 4 bases and J by 0 bases; unmatched bases: 4. Looked up from germline, CDR1 is MNHEY and CDR2 is SVGAGI. The CDR3 contains 15 residues. CDR3 region: CASSFGQGFSYEQYF. CDR3 DNA sequence: TGTGCCAGCAGTTTCGGACAGGGGTTCTCCTACGAGCAGTACTTC.

This sequence joins TRBV27 and TRBJ1-2, with TRBD1 identical over 8 bases. Germline-derived CDR1 and CDR2 are MNHEY and SMNVEV (reference sequence). CDR3 length: 17 residues. The trim removed 2 bases at V and 6 bases at J, leaving 14 bases unmatched. The CDR3 loop reads CASSLRAGGDPFDGYTF. For the CDR3, the DNA is TGTGCCAGCAGTTTACGGGCAGGGGGCGACCCTTTTGATGGCTACACCTTC.

The chain combines TRBV9 with TRBJ2-3; 8 bases map to TRBD2. The V gene end was trimmed by 3 bases and the J gene end by 10 bases; junction bases not matched to a gene: 4. Germline V gives CDR1 SGDLS, CDR2 YYNGEE. This CDR3 region has 12 residues. In DNA, the CDR3 is TGTGCCAGCAGCGGCACTAGCGGATCGCAGTATTTT. It yields the protein CASSGTSGSQYF.

The V call is TRBV10-1, the J call TRBJ2-1; D may be TRBD1 (5 bases). The CDR3 extends over 16 amino acids. Germline V gene data show CDR1 as WNHNN and CDR2 as SYGVQD (reference sequence). The ends were cut back, 0 bases at V and 0 bases at J, with 9 bases in the middle. Written as DNA, the CDR3 is TGCGCCAGCAGTGAGTCGGTAGGGGACTCCTACAATGAGCAGTTCTTC. It is translated as CASSESVGDSYNEQFF.

The chain joins TRBV7-3 to TRBJ1-1, with D perhaps matching TRBD1 (6 bases). The V gene's germline CDR1 is SGHTA and CDR2 FQGTGA. V was trimmed by 4 bases and J by 11 bases, leaving 17 bases between them. The CDR3 is 13 residues long. CDR3 protein: CASSSPGAPGAFF. The CDR3 coding sequence is TGTGCCAGCAGCTCACCAGGGGCCCCAGGGGCTTTCTTT.

The genes are TRBV13 and TRBJ2-7; D is ambiguous. The CDR3 consists of 14 residues. Germline CDR1 and CDR2: PRHDT and FYEKMQ (reference sequence). V was shortened by 1 base and J by 7 bases, with 14 bases between the two germline ends. CDR3 nucleotide sequence: TGTGCCAGCAGCTTAGAATCAGGATCCGAAGAGCAGTACTTC. Amino acids: CASSLESGSEEQYF.

V gene TRBV6-2 or TRBV6-3 combines with J gene TRBJ2-2; weak D call: TRBD2 (6 bases). Germline-derived CDR1 and CDR2 are MNHEY and SVGEGT. CDR3 length equals 15 residues. V was clipped by 5 bases and J by 7 bases, with 17 bases between them. Here the CDR3 reads CASSPPGLPVGELFF. DNA for the CDR3: TGTGCCAGCAGTCCGCCGGGACTGCCGGTCGGGGAGCTGTTTTTT.

The J gene is TRBJ1-1, the V gene TRBV5-1, with D perhaps matching TRBD1 (5 bases). Germline V lookup: CDR1 SGHRS, CDR2 YFSETQ. V gave up 0 bases and J gave up 3 bases, with 12 bases separating them. The length of the CDR3 is 15 residues. CDR3 sequence (DNA): TGCGCCAGCAGCTTGGAGGCCAGGGCGTACACTGAAGCTTTCTTT. It yields the protein CASSLEARAYTEAFF. The full variable domain, rest sourced from reference TRBV5-1 and TRBJ1-1, is KAGVTQTPRYLIKTRGQQVTLSCSPISGHRSVSWYQQTPGQGLQFLFEYFSETQRNKGNFPGRFSGRQFSNSRSEMNVSTLELGDSALYLCASSLEARAYTEAFFGQGTRLTVV.

The chain joins TRBV10-3 to TRBJ2-7, with no clear D. V lost 0 bases, J lost 0 bases, and 12 bases lay in between. Germline V gene lookup returns CDR1 ENHRY and CDR2 SYGVKD. The CDR3 contains 16 residues. This CDR3 reads CAISESNWRSSYEQYF. The CDR3 coding sequence is TGTGCCATCAGTGAGTCGAATTGGCGGAGCTCCTACGAGCAGTACTTC.

This clone has just one count. The V call is TRBV7-2, the J call TRBJ2-7; 10 bases are a match to TRBD2. This CDR3 has 17 residues. The J segment lost 9 bases and the V segment lost 0 bases, leaving 14 bases of the junction unmatched. The germline gives CDR1 SGHTA, CDR2 FQGNSA. In DNA form, the CDR3 reads TGTGCCAGCAGCTTAGCCCTGGCAGCGGGAGGGCCCTTTGTGCAGTACTTC. Translating gives CASSLALAAGGPFVQYF.

The chain joins TRBV15 to TRBJ1-4; D is perhaps TRBD1 (6 bases). The CDR3 has 16 residues. Trimming left V 2 bases short and J 3 bases short, with 13 bases between. Germline V gives CDR1 LNHNV, CDR2 YYDKDF (reference sequence). CDR3 sequence reads: CATSRPPRGANEKLFF. The CDR3 DNA reads TGTGCCACCAGCAGACCACCCAGGGGAGCTAATGAAAAACTGTTTTTT.

The J gene is TRBJ2-1, the V gene TRBV2; 8 bases fit TRBD2. CDR1 is SNHLY, CDR2 FYNNEI, per germline. The CDR3 length is 14 residues. The junction had 8 bases not matched to a gene; V was cut back by 8 bases and J by 5 bases. CDR3 loop: CASGRLAIDNEQFF. In DNA, the CDR3 is TGTGCCAGCGGAAGACTAGCGATCGACAATGAGCAGTTCTTC.

The rearrangement uses TRBV19 and TRBJ1-2; 8 bases line up with TRBD1. Germline CDR1 is LNHDA and CDR2 is SQIVND (reference sequence). The CDR3 has 14 amino acids. V lost 5 bases, J lost 6 bases, and 8 bases stayed unmatched. CDR3 in DNA: TGTGCCAGTAGTCTGGGACAGGCGGGAGATGGCTACACCTTC. Protein sequence: CASSLGQAGDGYTF.

V usage is TRBV7-6 and J usage is TRBJ2-5, with 10 bases identical to TRBD1. This CDR3 region has 17 residues. Trimming removed 4 bases from V and 4 bases from J; junction bases left unmatched: 12. Germline V gives CDR1 SGHVS, CDR2 FNYEAQ. The CDR3 region has the DNA TGTGCCAGCAGCTCCTGGACAGGGGGAAGTCAAGGAGAGACCCAGTACTTC. Protein: CASSSWTGGSQGETQYF.